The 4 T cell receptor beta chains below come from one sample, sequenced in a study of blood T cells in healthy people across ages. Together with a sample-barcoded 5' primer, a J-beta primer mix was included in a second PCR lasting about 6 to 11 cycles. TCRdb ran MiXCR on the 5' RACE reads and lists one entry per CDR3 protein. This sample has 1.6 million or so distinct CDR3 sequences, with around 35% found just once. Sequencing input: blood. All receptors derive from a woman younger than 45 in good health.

CDR3 DNA: TGTGCCAGCAGCCAGACAGGGGGACAGGGCTACACCTTC. Translation: CASSQTGGQGYTF. The chain couples TRBV3-1 to TRBJ1-2, with 9 bases aligning to TRBD1. The ends lost 3 bases at V and 8 bases at J; junction bases unmatched: 4. Germline V gene data show CDR1 as LGHDT and CDR2 as YNNKEL (reference sequence). The CDR3 contains 13 residues.

CDR3 residues: CASSEFPGARETQYF. CDR3 sequence (DNA): TGTGCCAGCAGTGAATTCCCGGGGGCACGGGAGACCCAGTACTTC. The chain links TRBV6-1 to TRBJ2-5; D might be TRBD1 or TRBD2, each matching 6 bases. The germline V gene encodes CDR1 MNHNS and CDR2 SASEGT. The V end was cut by 2 bases, the J end by 5 bases, with 15 bases between. This CDR3 has 15 residues.

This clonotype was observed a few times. The CDR3 sequence is CASSPGPTPWDYGYTF. CDR3 nucleotides: TGTGCCAGCAGCCCAGGGCCTACCCCTTGGGACTATGGCTACACCTTC. The V and J genes are TRBV3-1 and TRBJ1-2; possibly TRBD1 for D (5 bases). The germline V gene encodes CDR1 LGHDT and CDR2 YNNKEL (reference sequence). This CDR3 comprises 16 residues. V gave up 4 bases and J gave up 3 bases, with 18 bases separating them.

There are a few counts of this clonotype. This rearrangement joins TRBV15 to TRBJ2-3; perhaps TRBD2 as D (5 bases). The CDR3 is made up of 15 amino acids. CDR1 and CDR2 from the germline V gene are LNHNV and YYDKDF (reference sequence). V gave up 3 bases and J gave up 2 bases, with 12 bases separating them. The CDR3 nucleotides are TGTGCCACCAGCAGGTCCCCCCGGGACACAGATACGCAGTATTTT. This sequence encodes CATSRSPRDTDTQYF. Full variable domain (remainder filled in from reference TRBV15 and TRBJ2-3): DAMVIQNPRYQVTQFGKPVTLSCSQTLNHNVMYWYQQKSSQAPKLLFHYYDKDFNNEADTPDNFQSRRPNTSFCFLDIRSPGLGDTAMYLCATSRSPRDTDTQYFGPGTRLTVL.